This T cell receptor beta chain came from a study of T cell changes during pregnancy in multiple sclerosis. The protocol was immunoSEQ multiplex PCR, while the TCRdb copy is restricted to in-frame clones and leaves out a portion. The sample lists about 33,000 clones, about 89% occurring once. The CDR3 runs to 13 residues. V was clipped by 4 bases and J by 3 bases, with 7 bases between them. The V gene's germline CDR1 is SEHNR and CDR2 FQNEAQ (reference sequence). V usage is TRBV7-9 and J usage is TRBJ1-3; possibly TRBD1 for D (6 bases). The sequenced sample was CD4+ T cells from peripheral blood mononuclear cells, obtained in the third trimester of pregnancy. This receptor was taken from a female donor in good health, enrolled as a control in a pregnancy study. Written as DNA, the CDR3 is TGTGCCAGCAGCTACAGGGTTGGAAACACCATATATTTT. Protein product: CASSYRVGNTIYF.